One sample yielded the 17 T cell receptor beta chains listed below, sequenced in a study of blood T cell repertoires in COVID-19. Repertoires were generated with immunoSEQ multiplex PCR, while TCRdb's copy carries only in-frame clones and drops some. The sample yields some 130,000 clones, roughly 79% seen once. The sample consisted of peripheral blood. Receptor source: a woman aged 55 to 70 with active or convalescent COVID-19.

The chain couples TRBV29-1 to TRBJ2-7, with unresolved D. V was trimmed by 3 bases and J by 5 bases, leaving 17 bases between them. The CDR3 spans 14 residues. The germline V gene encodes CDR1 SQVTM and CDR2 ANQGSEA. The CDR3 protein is CSVDVSGARDEQYF. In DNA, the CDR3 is TGCAGCGTTGACGTCTCTGGAGCCCGGGACGAGCAGTACTTC.

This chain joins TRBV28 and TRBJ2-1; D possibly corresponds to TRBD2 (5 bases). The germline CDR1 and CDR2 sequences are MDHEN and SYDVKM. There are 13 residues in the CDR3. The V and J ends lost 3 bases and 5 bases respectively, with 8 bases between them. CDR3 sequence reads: CASSFGLHNEQFF. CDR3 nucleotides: TGTGCCAGCAGTTTTGGACTGCACAATGAGCAGTTCTTC.

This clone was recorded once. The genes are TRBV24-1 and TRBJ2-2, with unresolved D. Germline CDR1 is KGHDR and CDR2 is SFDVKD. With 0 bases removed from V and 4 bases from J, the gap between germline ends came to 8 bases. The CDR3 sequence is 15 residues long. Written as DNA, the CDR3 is TGTGCCACCAGTGATTTGGTACAGAGCACCGGGGAGCTGTTTTTT. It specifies CATSDLVQSTGELFF.

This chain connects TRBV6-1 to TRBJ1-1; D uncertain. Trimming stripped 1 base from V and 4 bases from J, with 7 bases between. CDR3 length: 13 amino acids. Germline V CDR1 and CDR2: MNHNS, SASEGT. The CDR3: CASSEGRGTEAFF. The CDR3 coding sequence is TGTGCCAGCAGTGAAGGCCGGGGCACTGAAGCTTTCTTT.

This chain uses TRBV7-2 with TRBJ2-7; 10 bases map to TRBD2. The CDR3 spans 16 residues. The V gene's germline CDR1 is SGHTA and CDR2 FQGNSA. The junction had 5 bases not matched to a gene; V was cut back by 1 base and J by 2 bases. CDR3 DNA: TGTGCCAGCAGCTTAGGTCCAGCGGGAGGGGCCTACGAGCAGTACTTC. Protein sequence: CASSLGPAGGAYEQYF. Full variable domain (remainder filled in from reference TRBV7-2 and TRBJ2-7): GAGVSQSPSNKVTEKGKDVELRCDPISGHTALYWYRQSLGQGLEFLIYFQGNSAPDKSGLPSDRFSAERTGGSVSTLTIQRTQQEDSAVYLCASSLGPAGGAYEQYFGPGTRLTVT.

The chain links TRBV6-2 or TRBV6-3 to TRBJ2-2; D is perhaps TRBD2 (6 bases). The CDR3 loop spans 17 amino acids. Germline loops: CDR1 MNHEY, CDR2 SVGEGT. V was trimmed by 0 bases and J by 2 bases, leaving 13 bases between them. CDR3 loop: CASSYSSAGKNTGELFF. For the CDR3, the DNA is TGTGCCAGCAGTTACTCTTCGGCGGGGAAAAACACCGGGGAGCTGTTTTTT.

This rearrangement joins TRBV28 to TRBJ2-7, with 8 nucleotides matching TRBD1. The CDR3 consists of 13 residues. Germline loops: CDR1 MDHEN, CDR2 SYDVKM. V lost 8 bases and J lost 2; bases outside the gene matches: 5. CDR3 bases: TGTGCCAGCCTTCCAGGGGGCACCTACGAGCAGTACTTC. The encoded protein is CASLPGGTYEQYF.

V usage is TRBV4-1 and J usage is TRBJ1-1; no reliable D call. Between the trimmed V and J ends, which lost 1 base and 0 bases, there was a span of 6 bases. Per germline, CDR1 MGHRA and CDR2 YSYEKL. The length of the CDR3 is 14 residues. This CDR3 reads CASSQGSVNTEAFF. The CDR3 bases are TGCGCCAGCAGCCAAGGGTCGGTGAACACTGAAGCTTTCTTT.

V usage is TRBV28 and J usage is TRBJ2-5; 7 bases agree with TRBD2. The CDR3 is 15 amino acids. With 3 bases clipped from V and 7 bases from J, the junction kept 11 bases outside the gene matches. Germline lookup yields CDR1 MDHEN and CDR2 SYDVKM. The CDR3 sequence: CASSFLRGTTVTQYF. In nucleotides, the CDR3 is TGTGCCAGCAGTTTTCTGCGGGGGACCACCGTGACCCAGTACTTC.

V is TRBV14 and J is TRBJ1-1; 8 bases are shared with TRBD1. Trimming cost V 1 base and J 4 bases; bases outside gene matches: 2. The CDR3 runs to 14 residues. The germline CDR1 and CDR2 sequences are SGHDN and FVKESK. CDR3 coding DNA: TGTGCCAGCAGCCAAGCTACAGGGGGCACTGAAGCTTTCTTT. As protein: CASSQATGGTEAFF.

The CDR3 nucleotides are TGTGCCAGCAGCTTATCTTGGGCCTACACAGATACGCAGTATTTT. Protein sequence: CASSLSWAYTDTQYF. The chain couples TRBV11-2 to TRBJ2-3, with D hard to call. V lost 2 bases and J 2 bases, leaving 11 bases between the germline ends. The CDR3 totals 15 residues. Germline CDR1 SGHAT, CDR2 FQNNGV.

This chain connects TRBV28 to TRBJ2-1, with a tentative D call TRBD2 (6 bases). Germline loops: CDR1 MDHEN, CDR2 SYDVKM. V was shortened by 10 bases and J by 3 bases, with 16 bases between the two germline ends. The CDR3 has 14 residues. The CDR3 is CATHRETNYNEQFF. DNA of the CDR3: TGTGCCACTCATCGGGAGACTAACTACAATGAGCAGTTCTTC.

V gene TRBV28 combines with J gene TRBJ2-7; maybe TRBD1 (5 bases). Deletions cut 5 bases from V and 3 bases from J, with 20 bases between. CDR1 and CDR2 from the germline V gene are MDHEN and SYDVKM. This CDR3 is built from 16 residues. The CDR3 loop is CASSPPPTTVLYEQYF. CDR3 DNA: TGTGCCAGCAGTCCACCCCCAACGACAGTCCTCTACGAGCAGTACTTC.

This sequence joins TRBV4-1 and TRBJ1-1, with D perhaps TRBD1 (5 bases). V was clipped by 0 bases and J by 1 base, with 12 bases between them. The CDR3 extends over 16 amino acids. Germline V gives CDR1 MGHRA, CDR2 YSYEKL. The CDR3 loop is CASSQEGRGKNTEAFF. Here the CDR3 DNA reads TGCGCCAGCAGCCAAGAGGGGAGGGGAAAGAACACTGAAGCTTTCTTT.

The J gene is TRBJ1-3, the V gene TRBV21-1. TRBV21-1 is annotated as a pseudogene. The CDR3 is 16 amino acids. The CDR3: CASSKARKVSGNTIYF. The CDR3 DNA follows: TGTGCCAGCAGCAAAGCGCGGAAGGTCTCTGGAAACACCATATATTTT.

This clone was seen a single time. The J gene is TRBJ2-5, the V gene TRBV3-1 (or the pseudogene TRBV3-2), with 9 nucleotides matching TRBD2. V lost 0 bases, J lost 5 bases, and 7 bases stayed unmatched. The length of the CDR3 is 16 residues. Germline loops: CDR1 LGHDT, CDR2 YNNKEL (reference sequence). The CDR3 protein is CASSQDIQRGAETQYF. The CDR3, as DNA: TGTGCCAGCAGCCAAGATATCCAGCGGGGGGCTGAGACCCAGTACTTC.

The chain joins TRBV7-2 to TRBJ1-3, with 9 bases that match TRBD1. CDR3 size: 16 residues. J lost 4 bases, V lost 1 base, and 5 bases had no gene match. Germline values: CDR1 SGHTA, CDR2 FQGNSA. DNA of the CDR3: TGTGCCAGCAGCTTAGGGACAGGGGATTTCGGAAACACCATATATTTT. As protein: CASSLGTGDFGNTIYF. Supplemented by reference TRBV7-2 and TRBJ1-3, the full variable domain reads GAGVSQSPSNKVTEKGKDVELRCDPISGHTALYWYRQSLGQGLEFLIYFQGNSAPDKSGLPSDRFSAERTGGSVSTLTIQRTQQEDSAVYLCASSLGTGDFGNTIYFGEGSWLTVV.